This passage covers 26 T cell receptor beta chains from one sample sequenced in a study of OX40 agonist ivuxolimab in advanced cancers. Assay: immunoSEQ multiplex PCR; the TCRdb copy retains only in-frame clones and omits some. The data hold 10,000 to 15,000 clones, with 75% to 90% observed a single time. The source was CD4+ or CD8+ T cells sorted from blood, collected in a trial of the OX40 agonist ivuxolimab. The source is an adult with an advanced solid tumor such as melanoma, head and neck, liver or kidney cancer.

The gene calls are TRBV4-1 and TRBJ2-7, with D unresolved. Trimming took 4 bases from V and 2 from J, leaving 9 bases between them. CDR3 length equals 13 residues. The V gene's germline CDR1 is MGHRA and CDR2 YSYEKL. CDR3 protein: CASSPSPTYEQYF. CDR3 bases: TGCGCCAGCAGCCCCTCCCCAACCTACGAGCAGTACTTC.

The V call is TRBV2, the J call TRBJ2-7, with 10 bases fitting TRBD2. CDR3 length equals 14 residues. V shed 7 bases and J 2 bases; nucleotides not matched to a gene: 5. CDR1 is SNHLY and CDR2 is FYNNEI in the germline V gene. As DNA, the CDR3 is TGTGCCAGCATGATAGCGGGGGGCCCCTACGAGCAGTACTTC. Translated, it gives CASMIAGGPYEQYF.

The genes are TRBV6-5 and TRBJ2-7; 7 nucleotides align to TRBD2. V lost 2 bases, J lost 6 bases, and 10 bases stayed unmatched. The CDR3 loop spans 15 amino acids. The germline V gene encodes CDR1 MNHEY and CDR2 SVGAGI. This chain's CDR3 is CASSYISGTTVEQYF. The CDR3 DNA follows: TGTGCCAGCAGTTACATCTCGGGGACTACGGTCGAGCAGTACTTC.

Points on this clone: One junction end disagrees with the germline gene, perhaps due to a read error. The V gene is TRBV27, the J gene TRBJ2-1; the D gene is possibly TRBD2 (6 bases). CDR1 is MNHEY and CDR2 is SMNVEV in the germline V gene (reference sequence). The CDR3 sequence is 14 residues long. Here the CDR3 reads CASSPSGRYNGQFF. In DNA form, the CDR3 reads TGTGCCAGCAGTCCAAGCGGGCGGTACAATGGGCAGTTCTTC.

This sequence joins TRBV4-1 and TRBJ2-1; TRBD2 might be the D (5 bases). This CDR3 contains 14 residues. Trimming removed 0 bases from V and 7 bases from J, with 10 bases in between. Per germline, CDR1 MGHRA and CDR2 YSYEKL. This CDR3 reads CASSQDGVWNEQFF. The CDR3 nucleotides are TGCGCCAGCAGCCAAGACGGGGTTTGGAATGAGCAGTTCTTC.

The chain combines TRBV6-1 with TRBJ2-3; D unresolved. Germline V gives CDR1 MNHNS, CDR2 SASEGT. Trimming left V 0 bases short and J 4 bases short, with 14 bases between. This CDR3 is built from 16 residues. The CDR3 DNA is TGTGCCAGCAGTGAAGCAGTAGGTACTGGATCAGATACGCAGTATTTT. Translated: CASSEAVGTGSDTQYF.

The rearrangement joins TRBV5-6 to TRBJ1-1; D uncertain. Trimming removed 0 bases at V and 1 base at J, with 4 bases between. Looked up from germline, CDR1 is SGHDT and CDR2 is YYEEEE. CDR3 length equals 13 residues. The CDR3: CASSLGGNTEAFF. CDR3 DNA: TGTGCCAGCAGCTTGGGAGGGAACACTGAAGCTTTCTTT.

As concerns this clone: The same CDR3 can be traced to other DNA sequences in this sample. The rearrangement links TRBV4-1 to TRBJ1-5; D unclear. The CDR3 totals 15 residues. Germline CDR1 MGHRA, CDR2 YSYEKL. V was trimmed by 0 bases and J by 1 base, leaving 7 bases between them. The CDR3 protein is CASSQDTGSNQPQHF. The CDR3 DNA sequence: TGCGCCAGCAGCCAAGATACCGGGAGCAATCAGCCCCAGCATTTT.

A word on this clone: Mismatch with germline at one junction end may stem from a read error. The rearrangement links TRBV7-7 to TRBJ2-7; 12 nucleotides agree with TRBD2. The V gene's germline CDR1 is SSHAT and CDR2 FNYEAQ (reference sequence). The CDR3 is 16 residues long. CDR3 amino acids: CASSLELAGGQNEQYF. The CDR3 coding sequence is TGTGCTAGCAGCTTAGAACTAGCGGGGGGACAAAACGAGCAGTACTTC.

The chain has TRBV6-5 and TRBJ2-1; no reliable D call. The length of the CDR3 is 11 residues. Germline V gene data show CDR1 as MNHEY and CDR2 as SVGAGI. Trimming cost V 1 base and J 9 bases, with 4 bases left between them. The CDR3 sequence is CASSYLSEQFF. CDR3 sequence (DNA): TGTGCCAGCAGTTACTTAAGTGAGCAGTTCTTC.

This chain joins TRBV7-6 and TRBJ2-1; 9 positions match TRBD2. The CDR3 has 15 residues. With V trimmed by 4 bases and J by 4 bases, 5 bases remained unmatched. The germline V gene has CDR1 SGHVS and CDR2 FNYEAQ. The CDR3 loop reads CASSYSGSWYNEQFF. DNA for the CDR3: TGTGCCAGCAGCTATAGCGGGAGCTGGTACAATGAGCAGTTCTTC.

V usage is TRBV28 and J usage is TRBJ2-1, with TRBD2 matching over 10 bases. The junction had 15 bases not matched to a gene; V was cut back by 6 bases and J by 10 bases. CDR1 is MDHEN and CDR2 is SYDVKM in the germline V gene. The CDR3 runs 16 residues. DNA for the CDR3: TGTGCCAGCAGCCTAAGCGGGGGGGGATACAATGTAGAGCAGTTCTTC. Protein product: CASSLSGGGYNVEQFF.

V is TRBV7-3 and J is TRBJ2-3; D may be TRBD2 (5 bases). In germline, CDR1 is SGHTA, CDR2 FQGTGA. CDR3 size: 13 residues. Trimming removed 3 bases from V and 1 base from J, with 5 bases in between. Here the CDR3 reads CASSFGGTDTQYF. In DNA form, the CDR3 reads TGTGCCAGCAGCTTCGGGGGCACAGATACGCAGTATTTT.

In its sample, this clone was seen a few times. This chain uses TRBV13 with TRBJ2-3; tentatively, D is TRBD2 (5 bases). This CDR3 is 13 amino acids long. CDR1 and CDR2 (germline): PRHDT, FYEKMQ (reference sequence). V lost 2 bases and J 5 bases, leaving 8 bases between the germline ends. Here the CDR3 reads CASSLNSGDTQYF. DNA for the CDR3: TGTGCCAGCAGCTTAAACAGCGGAGATACGCAGTATTTT.

In this sample, this clone turned up a few times. The CDR3: CASTEQGWDTEAFF. Here the CDR3 DNA reads TGCGCCAGCACCGAACAGGGGTGGGACACTGAAGCTTTCTTT. The gene calls are TRBV5-1 and TRBJ1-1; 7 nucleotides line up with TRBD1. Germline CDR1 SGHRS, CDR2 YFSETQ. The junction had 8 bases not matched to a gene; V was cut back by 6 bases and J by 3 bases. The CDR3 covers 14 residues.

By its share, this clone is large. This chain joins TRBV15 and TRBJ2-7; the match to TRBD2 covers 10 bases. Per germline, CDR1 LNHNV and CDR2 YYDKDF (reference sequence). This CDR3 region has 13 residues. V lost 3 bases to trimming and J lost 7 bases; unmatched junction nucleotides: 3. The CDR3 bases are TGTGCCACCAGCAGTCTAGCGGGAGAAGAGCAGTACTTC. Its translation is CATSSLAGEEQYF.

The table lists this clone with a count of one. V usage is TRBV4-1 and J usage is TRBJ2-5; D call uncertain. TRBJ2-7 matches the DNA end more closely, so the J call is doubtful. Germline V CDR1 and CDR2: MGHRA, YSYEKL. The CDR3 length is 15 residues. CDR3 protein: CASSYEDISGDEQYF. CDR3 DNA: TGCGCCAGCAGCTACGAAGACATTTCTGGGGACGAGCAGTACTTC.

The chain combines TRBV13 with TRBJ1-1; 8 bases agree with TRBD1. This CDR3 spans 14 amino acids. CDR1 is PRHDT and CDR2 is FYEKMQ in the germline V gene (reference sequence). With 5 bases clipped from V and 5 bases from J, the junction kept 7 bases outside the gene matches. CDR3 region: CASSVRQGWTEAFF. CDR3 sequence (DNA): TGTGCCAGCAGCGTAAGACAGGGGTGGACTGAAGCTTTCTTT.

This chain joins TRBV7-9 and TRBJ2-5, with 9 bases fitting TRBD1. The length of the CDR3 is 16 residues. Germline-derived CDR1 and CDR2 are SEHNR and FQNEAQ (reference sequence). The V and J ends lost 1 base and 5 bases, in that order; junction bases with no gene match: 8. The CDR3 loop reads CASSLVVTGGWETQYF. In DNA, the CDR3 is TGTGCCAGCAGCTTAGTAGTGACAGGGGGTTGGGAGACCCAGTACTTC.

The CDR3 loop is CASSHRRENQETQYF. Here the CDR3 DNA reads TGTGCCAGCAGCCACAGGCGTGAAAACCAAGAGACCCAGTACTTC. J is TRBJ2-5 and V is TRBV28; maybe TRBD1 (5 bases). The CDR3 consists of 15 residues. V was pared by 6 bases and J by 0 bases, with 14 bases between. Looked up from germline, CDR1 is MDHEN and CDR2 is SYDVKM.

The chain is built from TRBV27 and TRBJ2-7; tentatively, D is TRBD1 (5 bases). This CDR3 has 13 amino acids. CDR1 is MNHEY, CDR2 SMNVEV, per germline (reference sequence). V lost 3 bases, J lost 3 bases, and 9 bases lay in between. CDR3 protein: CASSFQGGYEQYF. CDR3 in DNA: TGTGCCAGCAGTTTCCAGGGCGGCTACGAGCAGTACTTC.

The chain recombines TRBV27 with TRBJ2-3; D gene uncertain. This CDR3 has 14 amino acids. Germline CDR1 and CDR2: MNHEY and SMNVEV (reference sequence). Trimming pared 5 bases from V and 0 bases from J, leaving 9 bases between. CDR3 region: CASSRVGSTDTQYF. The CDR3 region has the DNA TGTGCCAGCAGTCGAGTAGGGAGCACAGATACGCAGTATTTT.

CDR3 bases: TGTGCCAGCAGCTTAGGCACTAACACTGAAGCTTTCTTT. It yields the protein CASSLGTNTEAFF. The rearrangement joins TRBV7-6 to TRBJ1-1, with unresolved D. Germline V lookup: CDR1 SGHVS, CDR2 FNYEAQ. The germline V and J ends were trimmed by 1 base and 2 bases, with 5 bases remaining between them. The CDR3 is 13 residues long.

This chain links TRBV7-8 with TRBJ1-3, with a possible D match to TRBD1 (6 bases). CDR3 length: 14 amino acids. Per the germline V gene, CDR1 is SGHVS and CDR2 is FQNEAQ. V was shortened by 3 bases and J by 4 bases, with 10 bases between the two germline ends. The CDR3: CASSFGGRGNTIYF. The DNA of the CDR3 is TGTGCCAGCAGCTTCGGGGGCAGAGGAAACACCATATATTTT.

The gene calls are TRBV6-5 and TRBJ2-3; D is uncertain. The V end lost 2 bases, the J end lost 0 bases, and 6 bases lay between the germline ends. Looked up from germline, CDR1 is MNHEY and CDR2 is SVGAGI. The CDR3 contains 14 residues. Here the CDR3 reads CASSYGISTDTQYF. As DNA, the CDR3 is TGTGCCAGCAGTTACGGGATAAGCACAGATACGCAGTATTTT.

The chain couples TRBV28 to TRBJ2-5; D uncertain. The DNA end favors TRBJ2-7, so the J call may be wrong. The CDR3 sequence is 12 residues long. Germline V CDR1 and CDR2: MDHEN, SYDVKM. CDR3 sequence (DNA): TGTGCCAGCAGGGACGCGTACTACGAGCAGTACTTC. Translated: CASRDAYYEQYF.